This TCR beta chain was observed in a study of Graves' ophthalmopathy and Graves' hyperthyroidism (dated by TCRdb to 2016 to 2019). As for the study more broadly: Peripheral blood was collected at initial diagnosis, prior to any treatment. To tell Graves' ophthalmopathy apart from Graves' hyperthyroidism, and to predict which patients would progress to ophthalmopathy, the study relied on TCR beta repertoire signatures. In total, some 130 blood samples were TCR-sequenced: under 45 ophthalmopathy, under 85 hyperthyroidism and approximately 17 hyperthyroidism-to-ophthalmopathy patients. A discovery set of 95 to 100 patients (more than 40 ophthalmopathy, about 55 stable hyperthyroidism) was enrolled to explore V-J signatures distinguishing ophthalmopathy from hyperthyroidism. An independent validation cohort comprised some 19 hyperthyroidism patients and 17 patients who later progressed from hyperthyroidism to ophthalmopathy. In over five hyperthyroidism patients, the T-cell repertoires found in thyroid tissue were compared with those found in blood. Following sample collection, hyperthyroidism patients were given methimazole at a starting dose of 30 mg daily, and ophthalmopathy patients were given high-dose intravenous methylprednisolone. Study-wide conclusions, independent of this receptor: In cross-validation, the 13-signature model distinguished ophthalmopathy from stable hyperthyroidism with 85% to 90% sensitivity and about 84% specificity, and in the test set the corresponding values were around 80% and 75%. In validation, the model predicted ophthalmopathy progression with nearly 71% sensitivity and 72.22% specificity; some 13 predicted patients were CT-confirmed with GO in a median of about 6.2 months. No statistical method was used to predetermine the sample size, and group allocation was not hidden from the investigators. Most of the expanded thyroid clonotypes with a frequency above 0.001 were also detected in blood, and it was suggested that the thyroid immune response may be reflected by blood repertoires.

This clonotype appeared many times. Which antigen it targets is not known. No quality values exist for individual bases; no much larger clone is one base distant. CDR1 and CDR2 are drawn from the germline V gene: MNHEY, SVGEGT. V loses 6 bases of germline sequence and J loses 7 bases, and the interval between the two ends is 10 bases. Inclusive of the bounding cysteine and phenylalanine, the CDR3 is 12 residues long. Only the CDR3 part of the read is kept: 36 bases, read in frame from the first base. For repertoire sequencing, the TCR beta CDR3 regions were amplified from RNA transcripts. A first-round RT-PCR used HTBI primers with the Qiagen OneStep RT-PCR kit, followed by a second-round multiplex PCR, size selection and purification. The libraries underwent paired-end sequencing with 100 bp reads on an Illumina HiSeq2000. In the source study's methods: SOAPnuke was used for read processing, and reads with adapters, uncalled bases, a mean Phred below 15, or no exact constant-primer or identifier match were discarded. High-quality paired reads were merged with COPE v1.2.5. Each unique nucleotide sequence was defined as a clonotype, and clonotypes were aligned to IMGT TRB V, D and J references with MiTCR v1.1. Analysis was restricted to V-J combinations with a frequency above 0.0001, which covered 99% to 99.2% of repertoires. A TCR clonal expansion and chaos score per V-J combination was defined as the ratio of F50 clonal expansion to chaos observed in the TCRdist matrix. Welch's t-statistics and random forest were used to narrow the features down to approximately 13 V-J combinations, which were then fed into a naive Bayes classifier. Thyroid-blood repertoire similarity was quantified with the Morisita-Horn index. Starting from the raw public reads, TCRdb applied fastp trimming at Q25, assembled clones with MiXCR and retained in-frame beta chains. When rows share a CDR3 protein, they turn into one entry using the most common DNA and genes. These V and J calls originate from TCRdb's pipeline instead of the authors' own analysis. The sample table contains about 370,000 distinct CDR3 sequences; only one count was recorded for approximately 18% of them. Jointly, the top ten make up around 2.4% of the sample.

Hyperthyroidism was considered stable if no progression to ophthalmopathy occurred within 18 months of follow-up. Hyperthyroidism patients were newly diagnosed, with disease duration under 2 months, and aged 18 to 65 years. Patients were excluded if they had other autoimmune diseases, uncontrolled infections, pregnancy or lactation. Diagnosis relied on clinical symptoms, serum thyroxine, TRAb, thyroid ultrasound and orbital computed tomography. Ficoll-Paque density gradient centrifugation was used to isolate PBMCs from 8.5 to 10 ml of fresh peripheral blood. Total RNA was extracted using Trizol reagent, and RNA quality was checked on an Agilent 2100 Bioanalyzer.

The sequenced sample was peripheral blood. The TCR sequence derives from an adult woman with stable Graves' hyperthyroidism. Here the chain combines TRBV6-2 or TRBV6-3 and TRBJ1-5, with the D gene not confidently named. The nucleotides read TGTGCCAGCAGGTTGGGAGAACAGCCCCAGCATTTT. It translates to CASRLGEQPQHF.